Below, 16 T cell receptor beta chains from the same sample are listed, as sequenced in a study of T cell repertoires in cytomegalovirus infection. Antigen specificity for these receptors is unknown. Each CDR3 protein gets one entry after TCRdb re-called the reads with MiXCR. The sample has approximately 990,000 distinct CDR3 sequences; about 33% are singletons. The source material was cultured CD8+ T cells from PBMCs, sampled from culture after CMV antigen stimulation. Every receptor here comes from a human donor in good health (CMV status not recorded). Some clones in this sample may be carry-over from other donors' samples.

In its sample, this clonotype ranks as medium-sized. V usage is TRBV7-8 and J usage is TRBJ2-1; TRBD2 agrees at 13 bases. The CDR3 is 15 amino acids. Germline V gene sequence: CDR1 SGHVS, CDR2 FQNEAQ. Trimming cost V 5 bases and J 10 bases; bases outside gene matches: 8. CDR3 protein: CASSGRLAGGLEQFF. As DNA, the CDR3 is TGTGCCAGCAGCGGCAGACTAGCGGGGGGACTAGAGCAGTTCTTC.

CDR3 loop: CASRPRQGQAKNIQYF. Written as DNA, the CDR3 is TGTGCCAGCAGGCCCCGACAGGGACAAGCCAAAAACATTCAGTACTTC. The chain links TRBV12-3 or TRBV12-4 to TRBJ2-4; 7 bases align to TRBD1. The CDR3 covers 16 residues. V was pared by 6 bases and J by 0 bases, with 8 bases of the junction left unmatched.

This chain connects TRBV25-1 to TRBJ2-1, with D possibly matching TRBD2 (6 bases). With 8 bases removed from V and 10 bases from J, the gap between germline ends came to 12 bases. Per the germline V gene, CDR1 is MGHDK and CDR2 is SYGVNS. The CDR3 length is 11 residues. The CDR3 DNA follows: TGTGCCAGCGGGTTAGCGGACGAGCAGTTCTTC. Translating gives CASGLADEQFF.

The chain uses TRBV18 and TRBJ2-3; D unclear. CDR1 is KGHSH and CDR2 is LQKENI in the germline V gene. Trimming took off 3 bases at V and 1 base at J, with 11 bases between the two ends. The CDR3 covers 15 residues. For the CDR3, the DNA is TGTGCCAGCTCACCCTCCTTACAAGGCACAGATACGCAGTATTTT. Translating it yields CASSPSLQGTDTQYF.

The genes are TRBV7-9 and TRBJ1-1; 7 bases match TRBD1. This CDR3 contains 14 residues. The V segment lost 4 bases and the J segment 3 bases; nucleotides outside the gene matches: 5. Germline assignment: CDR1 SEHNR and CDR2 FQNEAQ (reference sequence). The CDR3 region is CASSSGQVYTEAFF. In DNA form, the CDR3 reads TGTGCCAGCAGCTCCGGACAGGTATACACTGAAGCTTTCTTT. The whole variable domain, remainder taken from reference TRBV7-9 and TRBJ1-1, is DTGVSQNPRHKITKRGQNVTFRCDPISEHNRLYWYRQTLGQGPEFLTYFQNEAQLEKSRLLSDRFSAERPKGSFSTLEIQRTEQGDSAMYLCASSSGQVYTEAFFGQGTRLTVV.

This clonotype has a handful of counts. The chain combines TRBV4-1 with TRBJ1-2; weak D call: TRBD1 (5 bases). Trimming pared 2 bases from V and 4 bases from J, leaving 8 bases between. CDR3 length equals 13 residues. Germline CDR1 and CDR2: MGHRA and YSYEKL. CDR3 nucleotide sequence: TGCGCCAGCAGCCAATCCGGGACCTATGGCTACACCTTC. It specifies CASSQSGTYGYTF.

This clonotype was seen a handful of times. This chain links TRBV12-3 or TRBV12-4 with TRBJ2-7; TRBD2 aligns across 10 bases. Losses at the gene ends were 3 bases for V and 3 bases for J; bases not matched to a gene: 14. This CDR3 is built from 18 residues. In DNA, the CDR3 is TGTGCCAGCAGTTTCAGCCCAGCGGGGGGGTCGCCTCGCTACGAGCAGTACTTC. This encodes CASSFSPAGGSPRYEQYF.

This chain links TRBV10-3 with TRBJ2-3; D not certain. This CDR3 has 14 residues. Germline loops: CDR1 ENHRY, CDR2 SYGVKD. V lost 6 bases, J lost 4 bases, and 14 bases lay in between. The CDR3 spells CAISPRLGSDTQYF. The CDR3 DNA is TGTGCCATCAGCCCCCGGCTAGGCTCAGATACGCAGTATTTT.

This rearrangement joins TRBV6-2 or TRBV6-3 to TRBJ2-2; D is unclear. The germline V and J ends were trimmed by 5 bases and 5 bases, with 12 bases remaining between them. CDR3 length: 14 residues. From germline, CDR1 is MNHEY and CDR2 SVGEGT. In nucleotides, the CDR3 is TGTGCCAGCAGTGAATACCGCAGAACCGGGGAGCTGTTTTTT. Encoded protein: CASSEYRRTGELFF.

This chain links TRBV12-3 or TRBV12-4 with TRBJ2-3, with TRBD2 matching 11 bases. CDR3 length equals 17 residues. J lost 6 bases, V lost 3 bases, and 11 bases had no gene match. DNA of the CDR3: TGTGCCAGCAGTTTTAGGGGACTAGCGGATCAGTGGGATACGCAGTATTTT. It is translated as CASSFRGLADQWDTQYF.

This clonotype was observed many times. The V call is TRBV7-3, the J call TRBJ2-3; 7 bases fit TRBD1. Per germline, CDR1 SGHTA and CDR2 FQGTGA. V shed 0 bases and J 6 bases; nucleotides not matched to a gene: 6. This CDR3 contains 15 residues. The CDR3 is CASSLTSGRGDTQYF. CDR3 sequence (DNA): TGTGCCAGCAGCTTAACGAGTGGCAGGGGGGATACGCAGTATTTT. Full variable domain (remainder filled in from reference TRBV7-3 and TRBJ2-3): GAGVSQTPSNKVTEKGKYVELRCDPISGHTALYWYRQSLGQGPEFLIYFQGTGAADDSGLPNDRFFAVRPEGSVSTLKIQRTERGDSAVYLCASSLTSGRGDTQYFGPGTRLTVL.

This clonotype showed up just a few times. The rearrangement uses TRBV7-6 and TRBJ1-5; maybe TRBD1 (5 bases). Looked up from germline, CDR1 is SGHVS and CDR2 is FNYEAQ. The CDR3 is 17 residues long. Trimming cost V 5 bases and J 0 bases, with 17 bases left between them. CDR3 protein: CASSPFRGVVSNQPQHF. For the CDR3, the DNA is TGTGCCAGCAGCCCTTTCCGGGGGGTGGTTAGCAATCAGCCCCAGCATTTT.

The table lists this clonotype with many counts. The chain recombines TRBV7-6 with TRBJ2-5; TRBD2 agrees at 10 bases. Germline assignment: CDR1 SGHVS and CDR2 FNYEAQ. The CDR3 has 15 amino acids. The V segment lost 5 bases and the J segment 9 bases; nucleotides outside the gene matches: 12. CDR3 protein: CASSPLAGAIQAQYF. The CDR3 DNA is TGTGCCAGCAGCCCTCTAGCGGGGGCCATCCAGGCCCAGTACTTC.

The gene calls are TRBV13 and TRBJ2-7; no definite D call. CDR1 PRHDT and CDR2 FYEKMQ come from the germline V gene (reference sequence). The V end was cut by 0 bases, the J end by 2 bases, with 23 bases between. The CDR3 contains 19 residues. The CDR3 region is CASSLGLGYLTAEAYEQYF. The CDR3 bases are TGTGCCAGCAGCTTAGGCCTAGGTTATCTGACTGCCGAGGCCTACGAGCAGTACTTC. Full variable domain (outside the CDR3, taken from reference TRBV13 and TRBJ2-7): AAGVIQSPRHLIKEKRETATLKCYPIPRHDTVYWYQQGPGQDPQFLISFYEKMQSDKGSIPDRFSAQQFSDYHSELNMSSLELGDSALYFCASSLGLGYLTAEAYEQYFGPGTRLTVT.

This chain joins TRBV10-2 and TRBJ2-1; the D gene is possibly TRBD2 (5 bases). The ends were cut back, 7 bases at V and 8 bases at J, with 18 bases in the middle. The CDR3 consists of 14 residues. Germline CDR1 reads WSHSY; CDR2 reads SAAADI. The chain's CDR3 is CASNGLSEKDEQFF. In DNA form, the CDR3 reads TGCGCCAGCAATGGACTCTCCGAAAAGGATGAGCAGTTCTTC.

Ten or more counts support this clonotype. The chain recombines TRBV10-3 with TRBJ1-3; 8 bases are shared with TRBD1. The junction had 5 bases not matched to a gene; V was cut back by 7 bases and J by 0 bases. CDR3 size: 15 residues. Germline assignment: CDR1 ENHRY and CDR2 SYGVKD. The CDR3 DNA follows: TGTGCCATCAAACAGGGGGACCGCTCTGGAAACACCATATATTTT. Protein: CAIKQGDRSGNTIYF.